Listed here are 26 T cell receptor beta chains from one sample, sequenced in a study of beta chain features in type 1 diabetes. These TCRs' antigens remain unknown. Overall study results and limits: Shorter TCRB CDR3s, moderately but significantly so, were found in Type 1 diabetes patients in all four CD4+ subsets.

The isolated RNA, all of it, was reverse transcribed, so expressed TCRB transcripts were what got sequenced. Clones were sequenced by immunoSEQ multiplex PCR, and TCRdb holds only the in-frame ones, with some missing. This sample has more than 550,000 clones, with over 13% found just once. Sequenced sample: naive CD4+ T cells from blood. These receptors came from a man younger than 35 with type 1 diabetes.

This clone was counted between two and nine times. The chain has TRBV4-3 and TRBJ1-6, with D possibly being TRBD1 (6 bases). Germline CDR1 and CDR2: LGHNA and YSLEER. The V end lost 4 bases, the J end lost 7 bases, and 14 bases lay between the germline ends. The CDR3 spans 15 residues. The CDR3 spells CASSLRQAGNSPLHF. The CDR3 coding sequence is TGCGCCAGCAGCCTACGACAGGCGGGGAATTCACCCCTCCACTTT.

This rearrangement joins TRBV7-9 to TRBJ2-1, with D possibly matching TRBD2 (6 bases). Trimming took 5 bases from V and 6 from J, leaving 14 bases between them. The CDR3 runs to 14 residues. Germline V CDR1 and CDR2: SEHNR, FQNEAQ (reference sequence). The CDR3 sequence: CASSPSWGVNEQFF. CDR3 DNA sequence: TGTGCCAGCAGCCCCAGTTGGGGGGTCAATGAGCAGTTCTTC.

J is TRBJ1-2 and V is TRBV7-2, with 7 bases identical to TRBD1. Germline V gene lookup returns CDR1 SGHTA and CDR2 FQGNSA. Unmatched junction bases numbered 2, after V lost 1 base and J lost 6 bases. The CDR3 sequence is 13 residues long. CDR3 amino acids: CASSLDRGHGYTF. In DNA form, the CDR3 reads TGTGCCAGCAGCTTAGACAGGGGCCATGGCTACACCTTC.

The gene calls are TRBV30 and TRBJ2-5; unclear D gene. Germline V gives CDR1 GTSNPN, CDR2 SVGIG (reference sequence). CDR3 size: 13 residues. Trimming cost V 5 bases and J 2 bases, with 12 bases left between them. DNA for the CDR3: TGTGCCTGGGGCGTCTTGGGTCAAGAGACCCAGTACTTC. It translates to CAWGVLGQETQYF.

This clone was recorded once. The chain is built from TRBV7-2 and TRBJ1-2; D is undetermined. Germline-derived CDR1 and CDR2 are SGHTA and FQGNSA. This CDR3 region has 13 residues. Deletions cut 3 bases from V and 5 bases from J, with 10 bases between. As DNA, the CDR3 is TGTGCCAGCAGCTTGGGCGGGCGATATGGCTACACCTTC. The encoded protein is CASSLGGRYGYTF.

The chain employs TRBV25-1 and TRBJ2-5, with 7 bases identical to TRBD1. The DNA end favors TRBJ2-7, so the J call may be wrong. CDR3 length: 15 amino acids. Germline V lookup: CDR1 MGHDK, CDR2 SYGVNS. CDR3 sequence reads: CASSEFGDRPYEQYF. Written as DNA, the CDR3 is TGTGCCAGCAGTGAATTTGGGGACAGACCCTACGAGCAGTACTTC.

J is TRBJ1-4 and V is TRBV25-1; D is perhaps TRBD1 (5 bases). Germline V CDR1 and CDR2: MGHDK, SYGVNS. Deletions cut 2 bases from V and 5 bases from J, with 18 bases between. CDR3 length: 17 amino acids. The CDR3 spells CASSEPPGRAGNEKLFF. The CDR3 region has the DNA TGTGCCAGCAGTGAACCTCCGGGCAGGGCTGGGAATGAAAAACTGTTTTTT. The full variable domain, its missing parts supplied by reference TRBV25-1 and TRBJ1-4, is EADIYQTPRYLVIGTGKKITLECSQTMGHDKMYWYQQDPGMELHLIHYSYGVNSTEKGDLSSESTVSRIRTEHFPLTLESARPSHTSQYLCASSEPPGRAGNEKLFFGSGTQLSVL.

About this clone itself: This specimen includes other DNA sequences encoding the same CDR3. The DNA of the CDR3 is TGTGCCTGGAGTGTAAAAGGGATTTACACAGATACGCAGTATTTT. The encoded protein is CAWSVKGIYTDTQYF. This chain links TRBV30 with TRBJ2-3; D gene unclear. Germline V gives CDR1 GTSNPN, CDR2 SVGIG (reference sequence). The CDR3 consists of 15 residues. V was pared by 0 bases and J by 2 bases, with 12 bases between.

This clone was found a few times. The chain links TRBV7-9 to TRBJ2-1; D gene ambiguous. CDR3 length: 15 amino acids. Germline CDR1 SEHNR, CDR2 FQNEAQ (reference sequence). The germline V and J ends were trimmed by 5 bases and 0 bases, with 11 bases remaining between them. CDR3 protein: CASSVKSSSYNEQFF. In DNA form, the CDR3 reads TGTGCCAGCAGCGTCAAAAGCAGCTCCTACAATGAGCAGTTCTTC.

The CDR3 is CASSYAGTGYEQYF. As DNA, the CDR3 is TGTGCCAGCAGTTATGCCGGGACAGGGTACGAGCAGTACTTC. The genes are TRBV11-2 and TRBJ2-7; TRBD1 agrees at 9 bases. The germline V gene has CDR1 SGHAT and CDR2 FQNNGV. The CDR3 is 14 amino acids. V lost 6 bases and J lost 4; bases outside the gene matches: 7.

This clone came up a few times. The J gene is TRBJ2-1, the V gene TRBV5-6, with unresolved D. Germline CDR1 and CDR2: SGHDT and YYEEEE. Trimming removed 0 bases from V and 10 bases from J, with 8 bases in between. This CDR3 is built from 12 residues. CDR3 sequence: CASSLDTYEQFF. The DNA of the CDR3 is TGTGCCAGCAGCTTGGATACCTACGAGCAGTTCTTC.

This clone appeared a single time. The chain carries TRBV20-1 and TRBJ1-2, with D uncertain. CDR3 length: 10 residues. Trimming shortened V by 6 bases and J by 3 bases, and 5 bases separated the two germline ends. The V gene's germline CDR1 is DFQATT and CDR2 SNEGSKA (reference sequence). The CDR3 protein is CSAEHYGYTF. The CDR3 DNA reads TGCAGTGCGGAGCACTATGGCTACACCTTC.

CDR3 DNA sequence: TGTGCCAGCAGCTTCGGGACAGCTTACAATGAGCAGTTCTTC. The encoded protein is CASSFGTAYNEQFF. The chain carries TRBV7-3 and TRBJ2-1, with 7 bases aligning to TRBD1. The CDR3 totals 14 residues. Trimming took 3 bases from V and 4 from J; bases not matched to a gene: 3. The germline V gene encodes CDR1 SGHTA and CDR2 FQGTGA.

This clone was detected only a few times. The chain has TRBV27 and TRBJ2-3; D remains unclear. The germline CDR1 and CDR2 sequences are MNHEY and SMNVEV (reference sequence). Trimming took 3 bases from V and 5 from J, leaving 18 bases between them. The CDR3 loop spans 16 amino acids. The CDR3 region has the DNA TGTGCCAGCAGTTTTCTGAGGACCCCTAGGGAAGATACGCAGTATTTT. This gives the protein CASSFLRTPREDTQYF.

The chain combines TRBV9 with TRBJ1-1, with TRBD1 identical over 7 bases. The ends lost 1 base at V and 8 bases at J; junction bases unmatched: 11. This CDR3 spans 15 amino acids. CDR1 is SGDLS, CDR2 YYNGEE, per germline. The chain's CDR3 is CASSVRDRAAPEAFF. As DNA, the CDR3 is TGTGCCAGCAGCGTAAGGGACAGAGCTGCACCAGAAGCTTTCTTT.

As DNA, the CDR3 is TGTGCCAGCTCACCAGGTGGACAGCGGGAGACCCAGTACTTC. It specifies CASSPGGQRETQYF. The chain recombines TRBV18 with TRBJ2-5, with D perhaps TRBD1 (6 bases). Per germline, CDR1 KGHSH and CDR2 LQKENI. Trimming pared 2 bases from V and 5 bases from J, leaving 12 bases between. CDR3 length: 14 amino acids. Together with reference TRBV18 and TRBJ2-5, the CDR3 gives the full variable domain: NAGVMQNPRHLVRRRGQEARLRCSPMKGHSHVYWYRQLPEEGLKFMVYLQKENIIDESGMPKERFSAEFPKEGPSILRIQQVVRGDSAAYFCASSPGGQRETQYFGPGTRLLVL.

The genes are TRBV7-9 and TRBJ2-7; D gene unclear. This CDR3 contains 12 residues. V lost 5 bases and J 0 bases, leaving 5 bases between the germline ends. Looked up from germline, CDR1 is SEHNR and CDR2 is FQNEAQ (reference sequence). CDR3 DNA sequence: TGTGCCAGCAGCCCTGTCTCCTACGAGCAGTACTTC. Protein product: CASSPVSYEQYF.

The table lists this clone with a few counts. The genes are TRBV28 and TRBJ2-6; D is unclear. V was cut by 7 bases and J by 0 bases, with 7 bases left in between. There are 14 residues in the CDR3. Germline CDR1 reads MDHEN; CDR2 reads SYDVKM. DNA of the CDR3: TGTGCCAGCACCAGGCCCTCTGGGGCCAACGTCCTGACTTTC. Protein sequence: CASTRPSGANVLTF.

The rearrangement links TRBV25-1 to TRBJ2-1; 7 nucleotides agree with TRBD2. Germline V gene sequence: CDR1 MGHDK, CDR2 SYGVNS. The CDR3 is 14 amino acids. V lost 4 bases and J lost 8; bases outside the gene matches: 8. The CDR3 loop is CASSASTSWHEQFF. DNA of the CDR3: TGTGCCAGCAGTGCATCGACTAGCTGGCATGAGCAGTTCTTC. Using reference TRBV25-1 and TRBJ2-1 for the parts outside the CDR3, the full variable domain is EADIYQTPRYLVIGTGKKITLECSQTMGHDKMYWYQQDPGMELHLIHYSYGVNSTEKGDLSSESTVSRIRTEHFPLTLESARPSHTSQYLCASSASTSWHEQFFGPGTRLTVL.

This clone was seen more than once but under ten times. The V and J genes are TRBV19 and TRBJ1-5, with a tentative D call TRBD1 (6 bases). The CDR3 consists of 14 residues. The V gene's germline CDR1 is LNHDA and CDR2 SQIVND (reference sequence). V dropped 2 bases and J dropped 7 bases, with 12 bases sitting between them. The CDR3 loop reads CASSIREQGQPQHF. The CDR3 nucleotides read TGTGCCAGTAGTATACGGGAACAGGGCCAGCCCCAGCATTTT. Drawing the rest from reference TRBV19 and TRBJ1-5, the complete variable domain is DGGITQSPKYLFRKEGQNVTLSCEQNLNHDAMYWYRQDPGQGLRLIYYSQIVNDFQKGDIAEGYSVSREKKESFPLTVTSAQKNPTAFYLCASSIREQGQPQHFGDGTRLSIL.

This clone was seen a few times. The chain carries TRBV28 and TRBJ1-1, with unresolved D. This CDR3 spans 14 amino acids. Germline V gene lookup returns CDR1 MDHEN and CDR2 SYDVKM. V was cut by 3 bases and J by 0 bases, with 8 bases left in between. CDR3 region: CASSLGRMNTEAFF. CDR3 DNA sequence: TGTGCCAGCAGTTTGGGCAGGATGAACACTGAAGCTTTCTTT.

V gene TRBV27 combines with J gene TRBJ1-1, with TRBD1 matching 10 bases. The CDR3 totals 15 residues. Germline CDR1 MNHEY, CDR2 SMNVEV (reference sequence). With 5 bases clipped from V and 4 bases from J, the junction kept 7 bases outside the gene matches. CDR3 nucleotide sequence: TGTGCCAGCAGTCCCCGACAGGGGGCTCGCACTGAAGCTTTCTTT. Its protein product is CASSPRQGARTEAFF.

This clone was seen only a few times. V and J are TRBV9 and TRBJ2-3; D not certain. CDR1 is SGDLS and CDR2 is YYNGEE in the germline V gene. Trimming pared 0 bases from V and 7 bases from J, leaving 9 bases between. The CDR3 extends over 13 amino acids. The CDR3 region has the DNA TGTGCCAGCAGCGTAGGACGCCAAAATACGCAGTATTTT. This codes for CASSVGRQNTQYF.

The CDR3 sequence is CSVDIIREQFF. CDR3 DNA sequence: TGCAGCGTTGATATAATCCGGGAGCAGTTCTTC. V and J are TRBV29-1 and TRBJ2-1; D is unresolved. Germline values: CDR1 SQVTM, CDR2 ANQGSEA. Trimming stripped 3 bases from V and 10 bases from J, with 10 bases between. The CDR3 consists of 11 residues.

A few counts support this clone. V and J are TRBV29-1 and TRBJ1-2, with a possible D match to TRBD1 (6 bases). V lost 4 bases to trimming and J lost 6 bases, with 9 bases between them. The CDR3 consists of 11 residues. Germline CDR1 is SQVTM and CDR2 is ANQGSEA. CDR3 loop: CSVGNRDGYTF. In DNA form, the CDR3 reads TGCAGCGTTGGAAACAGGGATGGCTACACCTTC.

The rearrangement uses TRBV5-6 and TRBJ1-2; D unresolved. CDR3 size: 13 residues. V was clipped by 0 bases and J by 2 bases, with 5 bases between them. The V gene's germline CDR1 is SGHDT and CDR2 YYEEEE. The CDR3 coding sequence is TGTGCCAGCAGCTTGGGAGAGAACTATGGCTACACCTTC. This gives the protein CASSLGENYGYTF.